This T cell receptor beta chain was found in a study of PD-L1 blockade in urothelial cancer. Study summary: Males with bladder-origin urothelial cancer made up about 85% of the 29 patients. Prior exposure to chemotherapy in patients amounted to 0 to 3 regimens received. Analyses were performed on blood at 3 weeks after treatment start (the second dose) and at 6 weeks. Reported median T cell count for blood samples was around 150,000.

Germline V gene sequence: CDR1 SGHNT, CDR2 YYREEE (reference sequence). With V trimmed by 4 bases and J by 4 bases, 13 bases remained unmatched. The CDR3 length is 16 residues. Data came from immunoSEQ multiplex PCR; TCRdb stores just in-frame clones and leaves some out. The sample holds 40,000 to 45,000 clones, around 82% seen once. The sequence was collected from an older man with urothelial cancer. Sequencing was performed on PBMCs, taken around atezolizumab (anti-PD-L1) treatment. The V call is TRBV5-4, the J call TRBJ2-7; 8 nucleotides match TRBD2. The CDR3 here is CASSPPGAGDGYEQYF. CDR3 nucleotides: TGTGCCAGCAGCCCGCCCGGAGCGGGAGATGGGTACGAGCAGTACTTC.